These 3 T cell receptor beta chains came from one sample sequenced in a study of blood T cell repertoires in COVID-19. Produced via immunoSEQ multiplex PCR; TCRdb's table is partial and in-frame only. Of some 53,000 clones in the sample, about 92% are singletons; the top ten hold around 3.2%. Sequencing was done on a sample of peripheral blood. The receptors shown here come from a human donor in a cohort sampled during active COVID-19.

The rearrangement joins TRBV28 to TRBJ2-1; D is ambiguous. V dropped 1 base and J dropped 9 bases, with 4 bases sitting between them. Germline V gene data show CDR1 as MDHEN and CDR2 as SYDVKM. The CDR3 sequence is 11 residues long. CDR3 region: CASSLFLEQFF. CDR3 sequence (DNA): TGTGCCAGCAGTTTATTTCTTGAGCAGTTCTTC.

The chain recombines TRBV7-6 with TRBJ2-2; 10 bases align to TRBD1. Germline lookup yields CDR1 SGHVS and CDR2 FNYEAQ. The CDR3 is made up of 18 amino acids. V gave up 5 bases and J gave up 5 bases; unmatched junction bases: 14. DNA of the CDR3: TGTGCCAGCAGCCTCGAAGGCTGGGACAGGGGAGGGACCGGGGAGCTGTTTTTT. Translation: CASSLEGWDRGGTGELFF.

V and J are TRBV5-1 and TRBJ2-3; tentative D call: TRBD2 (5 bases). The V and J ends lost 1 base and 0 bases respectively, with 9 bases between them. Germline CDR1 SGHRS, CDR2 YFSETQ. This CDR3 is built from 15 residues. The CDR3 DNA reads TGCGCCAGCAGCTTGCTCGGGATGAGCACAGATACGCAGTATTTT. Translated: CASSLLGMSTDTQYF.